This T cell receptor beta chain was sequenced for a study of blood T cell repertoires in COVID-19. Sequenced by immunoSEQ multiplex PCR; TCRdb stores in-frame clones only, minus some. This table has some 200,000 clones, roughly 84% appearing once. V was shortened by 3 bases and J by 2 bases, with 7 bases between the two germline ends. Germline lookup yields CDR1 MGHRA and CDR2 YSYEKL. This CDR3 region has 13 residues. V and J are TRBV4-1 and TRBJ1-2, with no clear D. The TCR originated in a woman aged 55-70 years with acute or convalescent COVID-19. The sequencing sample was made of peripheral blood. The CDR3 loop reads CASSQRENYGYTF. The CDR3 bases are TGCGCCAGCAGCCAGAGGGAAAACTATGGCTACACCTTC.